This T cell receptor beta chain was found in a study of T cell repertoires in ileal Crohn's disease. As for the study in general: About half received postoperative treatment, approximately 12 with thiopurines and about 20 anti-TNF.

The germline gives CDR1 SQVTM, CDR2 ANQGSEA. The CDR3 is 14 amino acids. Profiling relied on immunoSEQ multiplex PCR, and the TCRdb table lists in-frame clones only, not all of them. The table shows approximately 17,000 clones, with roughly 83% occurring only once. The receptor was derived from an adult with Crohn's disease. The rearrangement uses TRBV29-1 and TRBJ2-5, with 8 bases identical to TRBD1. The J call could be wrong; TRBJ2-7 is a better fit for the DNA end. The sample was ileal tissue. CDR3 in amino acids: CSAELDRAGYEQYF. The CDR3 coding sequence is TGCAGCGCCGAGCTGGACAGGGCGGGCTACGAGCAGTACTTC.